The entry below gives a single TCR beta chain sequence along with its context. The sample originates from a study of cytomegalovirus exposure and HLA in healthy donors. Study-wide context: Earlier, 90 million to 140 million unique TCR beta sequences were recovered from 200 million or so T cells by an analysis.

Vbeta (60) and Jbeta (13) primers were used in the PCR. Assay: immunoSEQ multiplex PCR; the TCRdb copy retains only in-frame clones and omits some. The sample spans under 130,000 clones; the ten largest clones claim less than 4%. After removal of 3 bases from V and 1 base from J, the junction contained 4 bases not matched to a gene. CDR1 and CDR2 (germline): LGHNA, YSLEER. The CDR3 has 17 residues. This receptor was identified in a middle-aged man in good health and CMV-seronegative. Sequencing was performed on PBMCs. The V gene is TRBV4-3, the J gene TRBJ2-3, with TRBD2 matching over 13 bases. The CDR3 reads CASSQFGLAGGTDTQYF. In nucleotides, the CDR3 is TGCGCCAGCAGCCAGTTCGGACTAGCGGGAGGCACAGATACGCAGTATTTT.